What follows are 13 T cell receptor beta chains derived from one specimen sequenced in a study of blood T cell repertoires in COVID-19. Assay used: immunoSEQ multiplex PCR; TCRdb lists only in-frame clones, some missing. The sample consists of roughly 170,000 clones, roughly 86% of them appearing once. The sample taken for sequencing was peripheral blood. The receptors were sampled from a man aged 35 to 55 who had recovered from COVID-19.

The chain uses TRBV28 and TRBJ2-5, with 11 bases aligning to TRBD2. The V gene end was trimmed by 2 bases and the J gene end by 3 bases; junction bases not matched to a gene: 5. The CDR3 length is 16 residues. The V gene's germline CDR1 is MDHEN and CDR2 SYDVKM. The CDR3 sequence: CASSLGVAGGKETQYF. The CDR3 bases are TGTGCCAGCAGTTTAGGGGTAGCGGGAGGGAAAGAGACCCAGTACTTC. The whole variable domain, filled in from reference TRBV28 and TRBJ2-5, reads DVKVTQSSRYLVKRTGEKVFLECVQDMDHENMFWYRQDPGLGLRLIYFSYDVKMKEKGDIPEGYSVSREKKERFSLILESASTNQTSMYLCASSLGVAGGKETQYFGPGTRLLVL.

The chain employs TRBV6-2 or TRBV6-3 and TRBJ2-3; 8 bases fit TRBD1. The CDR3 is 16 amino acids. The V segment lost 0 bases and the J segment 3 bases; nucleotides outside the gene matches: 5. Germline CDR1 MNHEY, CDR2 SVGEGT. CDR3 nucleotide sequence: TGTGCCAGCAGTTACTCGAGGACAGGGAGGACAGATACGCAGTATTTT. It encodes CASSYSRTGRTDTQYF.

This clone was counted at least ten times. The V gene is TRBV15, the J gene TRBJ1-1; possibly TRBD1 for D (5 bases). CDR1 is LNHNV and CDR2 is YYDKDF in the germline V gene (reference sequence). CDR3 length: 16 residues. Trimming stripped 0 bases from V and 3 bases from J, with 14 bases between. CDR3 in DNA: TGTGCCACCAGCAGAGATGGATGGGGGGGGTACACTGAAGCTTTCTTT. Its translation: CATSRDGWGGYTEAFF.

The count of this clone is one. The chain joins TRBV13 to TRBJ2-4, with D perhaps TRBD1 (6 bases). Per the germline V gene, CDR1 is PRHDT and CDR2 is FYEKMQ (reference sequence). The CDR3 has 14 residues. Between the trimmed V and J ends, which lost 1 base and 4 bases, there was a span of 8 bases. CDR3 loop: CASSLAGQKNIQYF. DNA for the CDR3: TGTGCCAGCAGCTTAGCCGGACAGAAAAACATTCAGTACTTC.

The chain has TRBV25-1 and TRBJ2-1; the D gene is possibly TRBD2 (5 bases). Germline CDR1 and CDR2: MGHDK and SYGVNS. The CDR3 totals 14 residues. The V and J ends lost 3 bases and 4 bases respectively, with 10 bases between them. CDR3 DNA sequence: TGTGCCAGCAGTGACATATTAGCGTACAATGAGCAGTTCTTC. Residues: CASSDILAYNEQFF.

The J gene is TRBJ2-7, the V gene TRBV27, with TRBD2 matching over 9 bases. Germline lookup yields CDR1 MNHEY and CDR2 SMNVEV (reference sequence). V gave up 6 bases and J gave up 11 bases; unmatched junction bases: 14. The CDR3 is 14 residues long. The DNA of the CDR3 is TGTGCCAGCAGGAGTTTGGCTAGCGGGAATTCAGAGTACTTC. Translating it yields CASRSLASGNSEYF.

The chain carries TRBV9 and TRBJ2-5, with TRBD2 matching over 7 bases. The CDR3 has 15 residues. The germline CDR1 and CDR2 sequences are SGDLS and YYNGEE. V dropped 2 bases and J dropped 0; count of bases not matched to a gene: 4. This chain's CDR3 is CASSVVGGYQETQYF. DNA of the CDR3: TGTGCCAGCAGCGTCGTGGGGGGGTACCAAGAGACCCAGTACTTC.

V gene TRBV4-1 combines with J gene TRBJ2-1; D uncertain. There are 14 residues in the CDR3. The germline gives CDR1 MGHRA, CDR2 YSYEKL. V gave up 4 bases and J gave up 7 bases, with 14 bases separating them. The CDR3 loop reads CASSPHPSWNEQFF. In DNA form, the CDR3 reads TGCGCCAGCAGCCCCCACCCGAGCTGGAATGAGCAGTTCTTC.

The rearrangement joins TRBV11-3 to TRBJ2-5, with D unclear. The CDR3 runs to 13 residues. Trimming cost V 0 bases and J 4 bases, with 6 bases left between them. Germline CDR1 SGHNT, CDR2 YENEEA. Here the CDR3 reads CASSLDLRETQYF. For the CDR3, the DNA is TGTGCCAGCAGCTTAGATCTGCGAGAGACCCAGTACTTC.

The V call is TRBV27, the J call TRBJ2-3, with TRBD2 identical over 11 bases. The germline gives CDR1 MNHEY, CDR2 SMNVEV (reference sequence). J lost 4 bases, V lost 5 bases, and 8 bases had no gene match. The CDR3 is 16 amino acids. CDR3 in amino acids: CASSPISGRASDTQYF. DNA of the CDR3: TGTGCCAGCAGTCCGATTAGCGGGAGGGCTTCAGATACGCAGTATTTT.

The table lists this clone with a few counts. This chain connects TRBV11-2 to TRBJ2-7, with 12 nucleotides matching TRBD2. Germline V gives CDR1 SGHAT, CDR2 FQNNGV. This CDR3 has 15 residues. J was trimmed by 7 bases and V by 4 bases; bases with no gene match: 8. CDR3 loop: CASSSRTSGTEEQYF. The CDR3 DNA follows: TGTGCCAGCAGCTCCCGGACTAGCGGGACGGAAGAGCAGTACTTC.

The chain is built from TRBV11-3 and TRBJ2-1, with TRBD1 as a possible D gene (6 bases). The ends were cut back, 5 bases at V and 2 bases at J, with 16 bases in the middle. Germline CDR1 and CDR2: SGHNT and YENEEA. CDR3 size: 16 residues. The CDR3 region has the DNA TGTGCCAGCAGCACTCGACAGGACGGGACCTACAATGAGCAGTTCTTC. Protein: CASSTRQDGTYNEQFF.

The CDR3 reads CASSLRDFQQLKYF. The CDR3 region has the DNA TGTGCCAGCAGTCTCCGGGACTTCCAACAACTAAAGTACTTC. The chain has TRBV5-4 and TRBJ2-7; weak D call: TRBD2 (6 bases). With 5 bases removed from V and 11 bases from J, the gap between germline ends came to 23 bases. The CDR3 consists of 14 residues. CDR1 is SGHNT and CDR2 is YYREEE in the germline V gene (reference sequence).